The 6 T cell receptor beta chains presented below share a single source sample, sequenced in a study of T cell responses to AZD1222 COVID-19 vaccine. The assay was immunoSEQ multiplex PCR, and TCRdb's table has in-frame clones only and misses some. The sample records 90,000 to 120,000 clones, more than 75% being singletons. Material: peripheral blood, obtained 28 days after the second dose of the MenACWY control vaccine. The receptor source for this set is an adult who received the MenACWY meningococcal vaccine as a control.

V is TRBV12-1 and J is TRBJ1-1; TRBD1, the table's D call, lacks a check against the DNA. TRBV12-1 is labeled a pseudogene. CDR3 size: 15 residues. The CDR3 region is CASSSLTGANTEAFF. CDR3 sequence (DNA): TGTGCCAGCAGCTCCTTGACAGGGGCGAACACTGAAGCTTTCTTT.

The chain uses TRBV25-1 and TRBJ2-7; unclear D gene. The V gene's germline CDR1 is MGHDK and CDR2 SYGVNS. Trimming shortened V by 9 bases and J by 2 bases, and 8 bases separated the two germline ends. The CDR3 extends over 11 amino acids. The CDR3 protein is CASKGPYEQYF. CDR3 sequence (DNA): TGTGCCAGTAAGGGTCCCTACGAGCAGTACTTC.

The chain combines TRBV23-1 with TRBJ1-2, with D perhaps TRBD1 (6 bases). TRBV23-1 is an ORF, with its function uncertain. V was clipped by 3 bases and J by 4 bases, with 12 bases between them. The CDR3 is 14 residues long. CDR3 in amino acids: CASSQPTGFYGYTF. CDR3 nucleotide sequence: TGCGCCAGCAGTCAGCCCACAGGGTTCTATGGCTACACCTTC.

This chain uses TRBV6-2 or TRBV6-3 with TRBJ2-3, with D unresolved. This CDR3 is built from 11 residues. The ends were cut back, 4 bases at V and 5 bases at J, with 4 bases in the middle. From germline, CDR1 is MNHEY and CDR2 SVGEGT. In DNA, the CDR3 is TGTGCCAGCAGTTTTCAAGATACGCAGTATTTT. Its protein is CASSFQDTQYF.

The V call is TRBV12-3 or TRBV12-4, the J call TRBJ1-1; D not certain. Between the trimmed V and J ends, which lost 4 bases and 3 bases, there was a span of 6 bases. The CDR3 contains 12 residues. In DNA form, the CDR3 reads TGTGCCAGCAGTTATCGCGACACTGAAGCTTTCTTT. Its protein product is CASSYRDTEAFF.

The chain combines TRBV9 with TRBJ1-5, with a tentative D call TRBD1 (5 bases). Germline V gene lookup returns CDR1 SGDLS and CDR2 YYNGEE. The CDR3 covers 14 residues. V lost 2 bases and J 7 bases, leaving 13 bases between the germline ends. The CDR3 DNA sequence: TGTGCCAGCAGCGTCGGTTTGGGGGGGCAGCCCCAGCATTTT. Translation: CASSVGLGGQPQHF.